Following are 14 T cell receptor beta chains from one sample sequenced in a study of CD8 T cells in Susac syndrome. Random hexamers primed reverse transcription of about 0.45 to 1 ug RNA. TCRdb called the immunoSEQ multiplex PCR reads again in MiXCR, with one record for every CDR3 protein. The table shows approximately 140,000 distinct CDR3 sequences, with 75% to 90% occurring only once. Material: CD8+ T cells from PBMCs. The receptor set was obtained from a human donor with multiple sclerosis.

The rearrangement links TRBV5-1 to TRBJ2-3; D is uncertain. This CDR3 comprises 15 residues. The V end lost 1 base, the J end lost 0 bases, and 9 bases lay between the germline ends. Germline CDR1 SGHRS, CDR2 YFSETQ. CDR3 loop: CASSLRRKSTDTQYF. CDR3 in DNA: TGCGCCAGCAGCTTGAGACGGAAAAGCACAGATACGCAGTATTTT.

The CDR3 DNA reads as TGTGCCAGTAGTATCTCCCGACAGGGGAGAAACACTGAAGCTTTCTTT. Residues: CASSISRQGRNTEAFF. The chain joins TRBV19 to TRBJ1-1; 8 bases align to TRBD1. This CDR3 has 16 amino acids. Germline CDR1 is LNHDA and CDR2 is SQIVND (reference sequence). V lost 3 bases to trimming and J lost 2 bases; unmatched junction nucleotides: 8.

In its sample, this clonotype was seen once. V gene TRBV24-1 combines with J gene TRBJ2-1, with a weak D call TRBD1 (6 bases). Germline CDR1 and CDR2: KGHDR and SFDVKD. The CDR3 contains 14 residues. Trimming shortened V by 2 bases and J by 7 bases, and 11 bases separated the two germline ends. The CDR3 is CATSDWTDGNEQFF. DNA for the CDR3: TGTGCCACCAGTGATTGGACAGACGGTAATGAGCAGTTCTTC.

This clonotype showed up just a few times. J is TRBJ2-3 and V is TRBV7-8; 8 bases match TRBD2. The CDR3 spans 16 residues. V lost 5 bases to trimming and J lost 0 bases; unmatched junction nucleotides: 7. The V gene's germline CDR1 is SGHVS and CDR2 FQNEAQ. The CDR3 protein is CASSPQSSGSTDTQYF. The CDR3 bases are TGTGCCAGCAGCCCCCAGTCTAGCGGGAGCACAGATACGCAGTATTTT.

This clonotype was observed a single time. The CDR3 here is CASSKGQGPTDTQYF. DNA for the CDR3: TGTGCCAGCAGTAAAGGACAGGGACCCACAGATACGCAGTATTTT. This chain links TRBV6-4 with TRBJ2-3, with 8 bases matching TRBD1. The ends lost 5 bases at V and 2 bases at J; junction bases unmatched: 6. CDR1 MRHNA and CDR2 SNTAGT come from the germline V gene. The CDR3 sequence is 15 residues long.

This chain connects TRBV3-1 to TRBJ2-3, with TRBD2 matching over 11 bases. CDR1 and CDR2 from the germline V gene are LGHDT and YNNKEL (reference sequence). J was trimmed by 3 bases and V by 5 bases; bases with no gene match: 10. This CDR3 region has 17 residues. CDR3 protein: CASSNSLAGGPTDTQYF. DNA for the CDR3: TGTGCCAGCAGCAACTCCTTAGCGGGAGGGCCGACAGATACGCAGTATTTT.

CDR3 in amino acids: CASSLGFASLETQYF. CDR3 bases: TGTGCCAGCAGCTTAGGGTTCGCAAGTTTGGAGACCCAGTACTTC. The rearrangement uses TRBV11-1 and TRBJ2-5; D is undetermined. This CDR3 has 15 residues. The ends were cut back, 1 base at V and 5 bases at J, with 14 bases in the middle. The germline CDR1 and CDR2 sequences are SGHAT and FQDESV (reference sequence).

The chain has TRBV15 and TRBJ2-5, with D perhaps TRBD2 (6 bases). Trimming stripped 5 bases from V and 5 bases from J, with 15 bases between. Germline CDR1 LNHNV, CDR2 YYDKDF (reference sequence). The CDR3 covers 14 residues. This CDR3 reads CATSPGGESETQYF. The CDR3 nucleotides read TGTGCCACCAGCCCAGGAGGGGAATCGGAGACCCAGTACTTC.

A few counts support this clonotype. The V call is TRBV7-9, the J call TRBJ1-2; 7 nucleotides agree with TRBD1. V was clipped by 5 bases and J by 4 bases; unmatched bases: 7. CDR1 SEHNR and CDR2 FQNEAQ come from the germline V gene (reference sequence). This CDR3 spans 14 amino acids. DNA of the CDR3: TGTGCCAGCAGCCCGCCCGGGACAGCCTATGGCTACACCTTC. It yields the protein CASSPPGTAYGYTF.

CDR3 in DNA: TGCAGCGTTGGGTTGGGGCCTGGCTACACCTTC. This encodes CSVGLGPGYTF. The V and J genes are TRBV29-1 and TRBJ1-2; D may be TRBD1 (5 bases). The ends were cut back, 4 bases at V and 7 bases at J, with 10 bases in the middle. The germline CDR1 and CDR2 sequences are SQVTM and ANQGSEA. The CDR3 loop spans 11 amino acids.

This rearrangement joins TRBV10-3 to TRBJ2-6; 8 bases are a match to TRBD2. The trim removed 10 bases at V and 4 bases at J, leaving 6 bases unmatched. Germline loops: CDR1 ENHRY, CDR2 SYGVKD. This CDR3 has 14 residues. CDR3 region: CATAGRGGANVLTF. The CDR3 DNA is TGTGCCACCGCCGGGAGGGGAGGGGCCAACGTCCTGACTTTC.

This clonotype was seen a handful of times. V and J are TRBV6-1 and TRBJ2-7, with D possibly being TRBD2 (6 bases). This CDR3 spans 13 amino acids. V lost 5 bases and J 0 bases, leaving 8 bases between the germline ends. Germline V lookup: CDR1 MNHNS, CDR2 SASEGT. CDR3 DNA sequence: TGTGCCAGCAGTAGGACTACCTCCTACGAGCAGTACTTC. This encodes CASSRTTSYEQYF.

CDR3 nucleotide sequence: TGTGCCAGCAGCCAGGGGACTAGCGGGAGCTCCTACAATGAGCAGTTCTTC. Protein: CASSQGTSGSSYNEQFF. This chain connects TRBV4-2 to TRBJ2-1; 14 bases fit TRBD2. Germline V lookup: CDR1 LGHNA, CDR2 YNFKEQ. Trimming took 3 bases from V and 0 from J; bases not matched to a gene: 1. The CDR3 runs to 17 residues.

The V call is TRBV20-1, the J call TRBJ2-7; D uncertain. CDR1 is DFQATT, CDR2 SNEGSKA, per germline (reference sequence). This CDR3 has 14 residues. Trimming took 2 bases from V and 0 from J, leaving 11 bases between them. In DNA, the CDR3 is TGCAGTGCTAGAAGTATTCAAGGCTCCTACGAGCAGTACTTC. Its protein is CSARSIQGSYEQYF.